Here is one T cell receptor beta chain with its context. The data were obtained in a study of blood T cell repertoires in COVID-19. The wider study: Sample material is recorded as cDNA or gDNA derived from T cells, B-cell-depleted T cells, or PBMCs.

The method was immunoSEQ multiplex PCR; TCRdb's version includes in-frame clones alone and lacks a portion of them. The sample holds roughly 200,000 clones, about 85% seen once. From germline, CDR1 is GTSNPN and CDR2 SVGIG (reference sequence). The CDR3 has 17 amino acids. The V end lost 1 base, the J end lost 0 bases, and 15 bases lay between the germline ends. The source of this sequence is a woman between 40 and 55 years old with COVID-19, enrolled during active disease. Sequencing input: peripheral blood. This sequence joins TRBV30 and TRBJ2-2; no reliable D call. The DNA of the CDR3 is TGTGCCTGGAGTGCATATATGCAGATACCGAACACCGGGGAGCTGTTTTTT. Its protein product is CAWSAYMQIPNTGELFF.